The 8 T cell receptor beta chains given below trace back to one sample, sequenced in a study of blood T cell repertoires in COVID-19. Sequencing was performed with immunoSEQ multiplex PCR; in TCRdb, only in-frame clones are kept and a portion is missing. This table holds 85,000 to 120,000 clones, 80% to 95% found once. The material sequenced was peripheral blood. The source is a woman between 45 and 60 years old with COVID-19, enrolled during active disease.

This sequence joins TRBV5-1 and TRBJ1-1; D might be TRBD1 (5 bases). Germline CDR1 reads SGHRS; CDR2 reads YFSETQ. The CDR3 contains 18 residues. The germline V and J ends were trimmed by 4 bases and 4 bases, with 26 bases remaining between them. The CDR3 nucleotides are TGCGCCAGCAGCCAAAAACGTAGTGGATCAGGGTTCCGCACTGAAGCTTTCTTT. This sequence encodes CASSQKRSGSGFRTEAFF.

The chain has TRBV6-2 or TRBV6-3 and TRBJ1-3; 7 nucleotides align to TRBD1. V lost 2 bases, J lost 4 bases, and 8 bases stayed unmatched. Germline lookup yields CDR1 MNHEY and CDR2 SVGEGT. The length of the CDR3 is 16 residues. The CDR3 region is CASSYLKTGTGNTIYF. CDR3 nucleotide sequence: TGTGCCAGCAGTTACCTCAAGACAGGGACGGGAAACACCATATATTTT.

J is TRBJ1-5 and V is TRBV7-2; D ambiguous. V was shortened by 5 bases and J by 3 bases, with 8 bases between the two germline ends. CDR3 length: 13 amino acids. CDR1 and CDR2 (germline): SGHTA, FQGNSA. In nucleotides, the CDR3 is TGTGCCAGCAGCCCCGGTACCAATCAGCCCCAGCATTTT. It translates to CASSPGTNQPQHF. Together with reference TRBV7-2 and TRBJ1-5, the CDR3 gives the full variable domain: GAGVSQSPSNKVTEKGKDVELRCDPISGHTALYWYRQSLGQGLEFLIYFQGNSAPDKSGLPSDRFSAERTGGSVSTLTIQRTQQEDSAVYLCASSPGTNQPQHFGDGTRLSIL.

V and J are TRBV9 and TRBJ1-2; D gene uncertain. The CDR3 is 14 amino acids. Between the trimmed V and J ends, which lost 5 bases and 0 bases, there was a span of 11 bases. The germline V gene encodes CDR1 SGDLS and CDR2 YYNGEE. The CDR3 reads CASSPGATNYGYTF. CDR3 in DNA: TGTGCCAGCAGTCCAGGCGCTACTAACTATGGCTACACCTTC.

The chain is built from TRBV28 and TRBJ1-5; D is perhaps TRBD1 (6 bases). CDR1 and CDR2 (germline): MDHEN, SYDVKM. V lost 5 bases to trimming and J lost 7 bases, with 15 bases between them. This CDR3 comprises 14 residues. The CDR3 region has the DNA TGTGCCAGCAGTAAAGGGCAGGGACAACAGCCCCAGCATTTT. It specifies CASSKGQGQQPQHF.

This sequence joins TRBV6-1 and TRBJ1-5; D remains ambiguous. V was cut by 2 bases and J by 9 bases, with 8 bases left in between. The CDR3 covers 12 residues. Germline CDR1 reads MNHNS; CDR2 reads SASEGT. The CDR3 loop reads CASSENPRPQHF. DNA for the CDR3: TGTGCCAGCAGTGAAAATCCTCGGCCCCAGCATTTT.

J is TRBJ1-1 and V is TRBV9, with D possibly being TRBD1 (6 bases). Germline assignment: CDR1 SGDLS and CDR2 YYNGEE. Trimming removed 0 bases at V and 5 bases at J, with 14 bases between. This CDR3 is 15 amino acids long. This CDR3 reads CASSVEAAGVTEAFF. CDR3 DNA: TGTGCCAGCAGCGTAGAGGCGGCAGGGGTTACTGAAGCTTTCTTT.

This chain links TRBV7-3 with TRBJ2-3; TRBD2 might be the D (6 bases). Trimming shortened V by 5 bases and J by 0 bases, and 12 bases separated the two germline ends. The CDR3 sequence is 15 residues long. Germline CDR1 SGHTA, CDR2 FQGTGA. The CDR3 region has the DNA TGTGCCAGCAGCCCGTGGGGGGAAAGCACAGATACGCAGTATTTT. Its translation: CASSPWGESTDTQYF.